This T cell receptor beta chain was identified during a study of shared clonotypes between healthy human individuals. Background on the study: With ages of 18 to 49, the donors were a couple of women and three men.

Overall study findings and caveats: How much donors shared clonotypes was expected to be affected by sequencing depth. The four-donor shared clonotypes exceeded non-shared clonotypes in generation probability, with non-shared ones scoring lower.

Only in-frame clones appear in the TCRdb table, and some are missing; sequencing was by immunoSEQ multiplex PCR. The sample lists fewer than 3 million clones, 80% to 95% occurring once. Of note for this clone: The target antigen is unknown.

The source is a man between 18 and 35 years old in good health. Some clones in this sample may be carry-over from other donors' samples. The sequencing sample was made of naive CD4+ T cells from PBMCs. Subset indicated: CD45RA+ positively selected.

CDR3 in DNA: TGTGCCAGCAGCCTACGGGAAGGGAGAGAGACCCAGTACTTC. This codes for CASSLREGRETQYF. This sequence joins TRBV4-2 and TRBJ2-5; a weak D match, TRBD2 (5 bases). Trimming removed 4 bases from V and 4 bases from J, with 13 bases in between. Per the germline V gene, CDR1 is LGHNA and CDR2 is YNFKEQ. The CDR3 runs 14 residues.